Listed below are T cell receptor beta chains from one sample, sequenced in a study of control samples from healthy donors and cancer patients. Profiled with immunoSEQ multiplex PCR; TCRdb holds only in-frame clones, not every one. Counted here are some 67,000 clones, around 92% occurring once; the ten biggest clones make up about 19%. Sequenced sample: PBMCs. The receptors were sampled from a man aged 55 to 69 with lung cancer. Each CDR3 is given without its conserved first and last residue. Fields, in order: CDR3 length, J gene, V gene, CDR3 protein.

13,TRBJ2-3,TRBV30,AWSDGNRLQDTQY
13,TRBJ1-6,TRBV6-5,ASSPPGAGNSPLH
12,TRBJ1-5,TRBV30,AWRGTGMGQPQH
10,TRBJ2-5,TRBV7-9,ASSTLIETQY
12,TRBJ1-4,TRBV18,ASSLRGGREKLF
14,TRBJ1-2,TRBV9,ASSVVEAGGRPGYT
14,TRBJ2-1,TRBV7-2,ASSLSPSGGRNEQF
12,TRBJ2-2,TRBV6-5,ASIVNRNTGELF
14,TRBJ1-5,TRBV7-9,ASSPGQGDTNQPQH
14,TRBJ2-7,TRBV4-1,ASSQGPGTGSYEQY
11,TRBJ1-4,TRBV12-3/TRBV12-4,ASSFRRNEKLF
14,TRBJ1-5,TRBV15,ATSRDYAGGNQPQH
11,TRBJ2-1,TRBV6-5,ASRFRGRNEQF
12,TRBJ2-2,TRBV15,ATGARQGTGELF
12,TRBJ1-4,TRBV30,AWSVRAVQEKLF
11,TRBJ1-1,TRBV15,ATSRDLLPEAF
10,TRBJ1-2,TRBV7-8,ASSPGVEGYT
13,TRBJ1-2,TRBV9,ASSADRGLYNGYT
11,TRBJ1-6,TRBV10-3,AIRGQGNSPLH
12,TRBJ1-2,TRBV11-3,ASSLEGEDYGYT
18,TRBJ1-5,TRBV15,ATSRAPPWGNFRSNQPQH
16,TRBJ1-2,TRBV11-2,ASSLSVTSAGAGYGYT
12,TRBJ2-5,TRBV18,ASSPRRGVETQY
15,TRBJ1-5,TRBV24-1,ATSDSLGTGIAQPQH
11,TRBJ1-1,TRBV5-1,ASRGVDGTEAF
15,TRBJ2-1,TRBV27,ASSRLSVGVSYNEQF
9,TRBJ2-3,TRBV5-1,ASSLEYTQY
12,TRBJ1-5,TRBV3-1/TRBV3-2,ASSQAQGNQPQH
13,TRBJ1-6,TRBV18,ASSPSTGGNSPLH
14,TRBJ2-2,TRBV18,ASSPNGQYRPGELF
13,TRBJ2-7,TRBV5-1,ASSLGGTGGDEQY
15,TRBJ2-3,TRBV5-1,ASSPYGQVISTDTQY
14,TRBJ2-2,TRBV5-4,ASSPREGIGTGELF
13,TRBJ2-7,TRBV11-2,ASSNSDGQSYEQY
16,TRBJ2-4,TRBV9,ASSVDDRETLAKNIQY
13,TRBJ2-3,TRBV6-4,ASSVTSGASDTQY
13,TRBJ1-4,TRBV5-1,ASSLGAGDKEKLF
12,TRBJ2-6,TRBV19,ASSGGSGANVLT
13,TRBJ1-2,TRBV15,ATSRDPGFRDGYT
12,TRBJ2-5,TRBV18,ASSPSWAQETQY
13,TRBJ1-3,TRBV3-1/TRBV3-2,ASSQVPGDGNTIY
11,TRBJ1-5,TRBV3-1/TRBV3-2,ASSQTQFQPQH
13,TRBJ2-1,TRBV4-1,ASRTGTGDYNEQF
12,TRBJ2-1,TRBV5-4,ASTLGASYNEQF
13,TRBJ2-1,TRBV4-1,ASSQGDRDYNEQF
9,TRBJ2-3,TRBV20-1,SVGSGGTQY
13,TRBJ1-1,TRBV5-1,ASSRGQGWNTEAF
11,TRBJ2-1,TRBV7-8,ASSLASANEQF